The present entry profiles one TCR beta chain with its context. Antigen specificity is unknown. This sample was included in a study of cytomegalovirus exposure and HLA in healthy donors. Notes on the study in general: The number of N-insertions in an Asian-associated ancestry cluster was reportedly below the approximately 600-donor mean in a later analysis. Apparent HLA restriction characterized most CMV-associated TCR beta chains in a later analysis.

The PCR contained 60 Vbeta and 13 Jbeta primers. The data were produced by immunoSEQ multiplex PCR, yet TCRdb's version contains in-frame clones alone and is incomplete. This table holds 55,000 to 80,000 clones, approximately 85% found once. Between the trimmed V and J ends, which lost 0 bases and 3 bases, there was a span of 9 bases. Germline V CDR1 and CDR2: MNHNY, SVGAGI (reference sequence). The length of the CDR3 is 15 residues. This receptor was taken from a female donor in good health and CMV-seronegative. The material sequenced was PBMCs. The gene calls are TRBV6-6 and TRBJ1-3; D is perhaps TRBD1 (5 bases). Here the CDR3 reads CASSYSGGFGNTIYF. The CDR3 region has the DNA TGTGCCAGCAGTTACTCGGGGGGATTTGGAAACACCATATATTTT.